This is a list of T cell receptor beta chains from one sample in a study of blood T cell repertoires in COVID-19. Here immunoSEQ multiplex PCR was the method, and the copy in TCRdb shows in-frame clones only, minus some. The table records around 300,000 clones, roughly 85% of them present only once. Sequencing was carried out using peripheral blood. The receptors come from a woman in her seventies with acute or convalescent COVID-19. Both conserved end residues are part of each CDR3. The order of the fields is J gene, clone size, CDR3 length, V gene, CDR3 protein. Only part of the rows carry a size: once, few, many, or a class if the clone is expanded.

J: TRBJ2-7; size: .; length: 14; V: TRBV5-1; CDR3: CASRSTGIKDEQYF
J: TRBJ1-1; size: .; length: 17; V: TRBV7-8; CDR3: CASSSLSRNKRNTEAFF
J: TRBJ1-6; size: .; length: 14; V: TRBV2; CDR3: CASSEARQNSPLHF
J: TRBJ2-7; size: .; length: 14; V: TRBV5-6; CDR3: CASSLGQGVSEQYF
J: TRBJ1-6; size: .; length: 15; V: TRBV7-9; CDR3: CASSQSGTGVSPLHF
J: TRBJ2-5; size: .; length: 13; V: TRBV4-2; CDR3: CASSPRAGETQYF
J: TRBJ1-1; size: .; length: 14; V: TRBV13; CDR3: CASSLGRGSTEAFF
J: TRBJ1-2; size: .; length: 13; V: TRBV29-1; CDR3: CSVGDLLLRGYTF
J: TRBJ2-2; size: once; length: 15; V: TRBV19; CDR3: CASSVQGRVTGELFF
J: TRBJ2-2; size: .; length: 13; V: TRBV2; CDR3: CASREGYGGELFF
J: TRBJ2-7; size: .; length: 15; V: TRBV10-1; CDR3: CASSRGTGKGYEQYF
J: TRBJ2-7; size: .; length: 12; V: TRBV11-2; CDR3: CASSLETYEQYF
J: TRBJ2-7; size: .; length: 15; V: TRBV6-5; CDR3: CASSSFTGSSYEQYF
J: TRBJ2-2; size: .; length: 13; V: TRBV7-9; CDR3: CASSWTGAGELFF
J: TRBJ1-2; size: .; length: 11; V: TRBV7-9; CDR3: CASSNQYTFGF
J: TRBJ1-4; size: .; length: 15; V: TRBV7-9; CDR3: CASSLSGGPNEKLFF
J: TRBJ1-1; size: .; length: 14; V: TRBV27; CDR3: CASRSTTGDSQAFF
J: TRBJ2-5; size: .; length: 13; V: TRBV10-3; CDR3: CAISESEVETQYF
J: TRBJ2-5; size: .; length: 11; V: TRBV2; CDR3: CASRREGTQYF
J: TRBJ1-1; size: .; length: 12; V: TRBV18; CDR3: CASSLKNTEAFF
J: TRBJ2-1; size: .; length: 11; V: TRBV30; CDR3: CAWRGANEQFF
J: TRBJ1-1; size: .; length: 12; V: TRBV6-5; CDR3: CASSQNDRKAFF
J: TRBJ1-2; size: .; length: 13; V: TRBV18; CDR3: CASSPTGSYGYTF
J: TRBJ1-1; size: once; length: 18; V: TRBV5-1; CDR3: CASSLDWRLYGVNTEAFF
J: TRBJ1-1; size: .; length: 13; V: TRBV6-5; CDR3: CASTPGHYTEAFF
J: TRBJ1-3; size: once; length: 16; V: TRBV7-9; CDR3: CASSSRDRDQRNTIYF
J: TRBJ1-5; size: once; length: 15; V: TRBV6-1; CDR3: CASSDRDRGYQPQHF
J: TRBJ1-1; size: .; length: 14; V: TRBV3-1/TRBV3-2; CDR3: CASSQVEGETEAFF
J: TRBJ2-7; size: .; length: 15; V: TRBV11-1; CDR3: CASSLEGVGQHEQYF
J: TRBJ2-2; size: .; length: 15; V: TRBV30; CDR3: CAWSKVAGGTGELFF
J: TRBJ2-5; size: .; length: 16; V: TRBV18; CDR3: CASTPREQAGMETQYF
J: TRBJ2-7; size: .; length: 15; V: TRBV5-1; CDR3: CASSLAGDSSYEQYF
J: TRBJ1-5; size: .; length: 17; V: TRBV10-3; CDR3: CAISDDTAGRGNQPQHF
J: TRBJ1-4; size: .; length: 16; V: TRBV7-9; CDR3: CASSPEGPGLSGRIHF
J: TRBJ1-2; size: .; length: 11; V: TRBV29-1; CDR3: CSVRQGWGYTF
J: TRBJ1-1; size: .; length: 16; V: TRBV6-2/TRBV6-3; CDR3: CASSRDRGGVNTEAFF
J: TRBJ1-5; size: .; length: 14; V: TRBV19; CDR3: CASSLGGYRQPQHF
J: TRBJ2-7; size: .; length: 15; V: TRBV28; CDR3: CASSPPGTGVLEQYF
J: TRBJ2-3; size: once; length: 17; V: TRBV19; CDR3: CASSMTQGGGPLDTQYF
J: TRBJ1-4; size: .; length: 14; V: TRBV19; CDR3: CASSIGNGVEKLFF
J: TRBJ1-5; size: few; length: 14; V: TRBV10-2; CDR3: CASSDRGRNQPQHF
J: TRBJ1-2; size: .; length: 15; V: TRBV6-6; CDR3: CASSLPGVSGYGYTF
J: TRBJ1-5; size: .; length: 17; V: TRBV10-2; CDR3: CASSDPREVWGNQPQHF
J: TRBJ2-4; size: .; length: 14; V: TRBV19; CDR3: CASTSDMAKNIQYF
J: TRBJ2-3; size: once; length: 16; V: TRBV7-7; CDR3: CASSLGLGGGTDTQYF
J: TRBJ2-3; size: .; length: 17; V: TRBV24-1; CDR3: CATSDLGAGASTDTQYF
J: TRBJ2-7; size: .; length: 14; V: TRBV19; CDR3: CASTPRGGGDEQYF
J: TRBJ2-1; size: once; length: 15; V: TRBV6-5; CDR3: CASRSFRGEYNEQFF
J: TRBJ2-1; size: .; length: 13; V: TRBV5-1; CDR3: CASSLVGAREQFF
J: TRBJ1-2; size: .; length: 13; V: TRBV5-4; CDR3: CASSLIGGQGYTF
J: TRBJ1-2; size: .; length: 15; V: TRBV4-1; CDR3: CASSQAGQSYYGYTF
J: TRBJ1-1; size: .; length: 14; V: TRBV18; CDR3: CASSRDRPLTEAFF
J: TRBJ2-3; size: .; length: 15; V: TRBV3-1/TRBV3-2; CDR3: CASSLWRGGTDTQYF